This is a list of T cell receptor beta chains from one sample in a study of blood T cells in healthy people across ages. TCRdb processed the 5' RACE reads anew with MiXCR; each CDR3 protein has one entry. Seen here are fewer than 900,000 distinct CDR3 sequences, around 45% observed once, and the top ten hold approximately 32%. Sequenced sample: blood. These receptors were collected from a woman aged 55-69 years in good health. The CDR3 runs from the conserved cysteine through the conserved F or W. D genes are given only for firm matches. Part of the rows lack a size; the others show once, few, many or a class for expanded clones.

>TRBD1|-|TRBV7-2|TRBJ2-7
CASSGSGTGPRFEQYF
TGTGCCAGCAGCGGGTCCGGGACAGGGCCTCGGTTCGAGCAGTACTTC
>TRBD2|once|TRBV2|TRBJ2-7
CASSAGLAYNEQYF
TGTGCCAGCAGCGCGGGACTAGCCTACAATGAGCAGTACTTC
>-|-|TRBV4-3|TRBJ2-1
CASSHASRGPYNEQFF
TGCGCCAGCAGCCACGCGTCCAGGGGACCCTACAATGAGCAGTTCTTC
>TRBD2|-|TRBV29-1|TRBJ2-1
CSVELGTSGNYNEQFF
TGCAGCGTTGAATTGGGGACTAGCGGGAACTACAATGAGCAGTTCTTC
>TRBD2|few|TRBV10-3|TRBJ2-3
CAIRDSSGRADTQYF
TGTGCCATCAGGGATTCTAGCGGGAGGGCAGATACGCAGTATTTT
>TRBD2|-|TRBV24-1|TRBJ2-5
CATSDGTSGSRGETQYF
TGTGCCACCAGTGATGGGACTAGCGGGAGTCGGGGGGAGACCCAGTACTTC
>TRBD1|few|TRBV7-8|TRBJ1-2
CASRSDRGKEVDYGYTF
TGTGCCAGCAGATCCGACAGGGGAAAGGAAGTCGACTATGGCTACACCTTC
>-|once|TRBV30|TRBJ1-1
CAWMYRTYAFF
TGTGCCTGGATGTACAGGACCTATGCTTTCTTT
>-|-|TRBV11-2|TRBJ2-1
CASSLALGYNEQFF
TGCGCCAGCAGCTTGGCGCTCGGGTACAATGAGCAGTTCTTC
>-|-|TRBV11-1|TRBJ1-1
CASSPQRGTEAFF
TGTGCCAGCAGCCCCCAAAGAGGTACTGAAGCTTTCTTT
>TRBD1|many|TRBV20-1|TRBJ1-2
CSARTGGNYGYTF
TGCAGTGCTCGGACAGGGGGGAACTATGGCTACACCTTC
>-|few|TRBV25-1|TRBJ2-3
CASSEPEGNADTQYF
TGTGCCAGCAGTGAACCGGAAGGGAACGCAGATACGCAGTATTTT
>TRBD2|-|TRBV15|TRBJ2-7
CATSRDSAGRAYEQYF
TGTGCCACCAGCAGAGATTCTGCCGGGAGGGCCTACGAGCAGTACTTC
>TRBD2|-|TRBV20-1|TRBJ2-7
CSAGGRGVYEQYF
TGCAGCGCAGGCGGGAGGGGTGTGTACGAGCAGTACTTC
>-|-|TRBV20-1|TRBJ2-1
CSAPGDGGFDEQFF
TGCAGTGCCCCCGGGGACGGGGGCTTCGATGAGCAGTTCTTC
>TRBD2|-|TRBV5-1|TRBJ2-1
CASSLGLAGSGYNEQFF
TGCGCCAGCAGCTTAGGACTAGCGGGATCGGGGTACAATGAGCAGTTCTTC